This paragraph covers one T cell receptor (beta chain) sequence. These data originate in a study of blood T cell repertoires in COVID-19. Background on the study: Acute and convalescent COVID-19 specimens originated in the United States, Italy and Spain. T cells, B-cell-depleted T cells, or PBMCs provided the cDNA or gDNA that served as material.

Germline CDR1 is SGHTA and CDR2 is FQGTGA. The CDR3 loop spans 14 amino acids. The V gene lost 1 base and the J gene lost 0 bases, with 4 bases spanning the gap. Source study methods: Nucleated cell number was recorded as an estimate derived from reference gene primer amplification. Method: immunoSEQ multiplex PCR; TCRdb's copy keeps in-frame clones and lacks some. V and J calls and clone size follow that table, whereas D and trimming were derived from the DNA. Of 140,000 or so clones listed, 88% were seen once; the top ten hold approximately 1.8%. This rearrangement joins TRBV7-3 to TRBJ1-3, with D uncertain. The sequence derives from a man aged 65-85 years with acute or convalescent COVID-19. The sample comprised peripheral blood. The chain's CDR3 is CASSLSSSGNTIYF. In nucleotides, the CDR3 is TGTGCCAGCAGCTTAAGTAGCTCTGGAAACACCATATATTTT.